The 26 T cell receptor beta chains below were found in one sample sequenced in a study of graft-versus-host responses after intestinal transplantation. No antigen is known for these receptors. The repertoire was sequenced with immunoSEQ multiplex PCR; TCRdb's copy has only in-frame clones and lacks some. The profile covers 90,000 to 150,000 clones, with around 96% appearing a single time and over 2.5% taken by the ten largest. Sequencing was performed on unstimulated CD8+ T cells sorted from spleen or lymph node cells, taken before intestinal transplant. These receptors all stem from a human donor who received an intestinal transplant.

The V gene is TRBV4-2, the J gene TRBJ2-3, with D possibly TRBD1 on 5 matching bases. This CDR3 contains 14 residues. Trimming left V 0 bases short and J 6 bases short, with 10 bases between. Germline CDR1 reads LGHNA; CDR2 reads YNFKEQ. Written as DNA, the CDR3 is TGTGCCAGCAGCCAAGACTTAGGGGTGGATACGCAGTATTTT. Translated, it gives CASSQDLGVDTQYF.

The chain is built from TRBV11-1 and TRBJ1-1, with 7 nucleotides matching TRBD1. The CDR3 has 14 amino acids. The junction had 0 bases not matched to a gene; V was cut back by 1 base and J by 1 base. Germline V gene data show CDR1 as SGHAT and CDR2 as FQDESV (reference sequence). The CDR3 DNA is TGTGCCAGCAGCTTAGGACAGGGGAACACTGAAGCTTTCTTT. Translating gives CASSLGQGNTEAFF.

The chain carries TRBV25-1 and TRBJ2-7; 9 bases align to TRBD2. This CDR3 comprises 16 residues. V lost 2 bases, J lost 2 bases, and 7 bases stayed unmatched. The germline CDR1 and CDR2 sequences are MGHDK and SYGVNS. CDR3 sequence reads: CASSEDSGRLAYEQYF. The CDR3 region has the DNA TGTGCCAGCAGTGAAGATAGCGGGAGACTAGCCTACGAGCAGTACTTC.

The V gene is TRBV6-5, the J gene TRBJ1-1, with D perhaps TRBD1 (5 bases). Germline V gene data show CDR1 as MNHEY and CDR2 as SVGAGI. The V end lost 5 bases, the J end lost 3 bases, and 13 bases lay between the germline ends. The CDR3 runs 14 residues. CDR3 loop: CASSKVRGYTEAFF. CDR3 DNA sequence: TGTGCCAGCAGTAAGGTGCGGGGGTACACTGAAGCTTTCTTT.

The chain uses TRBV5-4 and TRBJ1-1, with 7 bases lining up with TRBD1. In germline, CDR1 is SGHNT, CDR2 YYREEE (reference sequence). V shed 0 bases and J 0 bases; nucleotides not matched to a gene: 5. CDR3 length: 16 residues. The CDR3 DNA follows: TGTGCCAGCAGCTTGGAGGGGGCATTCATGAACACTGAAGCTTTCTTT. Translation: CASSLEGAFMNTEAFF.

This chain joins TRBV4-1 and TRBJ1-4, with D uncertain. The germline V gene encodes CDR1 MGHRA and CDR2 YSYEKL. The CDR3 loop spans 15 amino acids. V was pared by 3 bases and J by 3 bases, with 11 bases between. The DNA of the CDR3 is TGCGCCAGCAGCCAGACGAGGTCCTCTAATGAAAAACTGTTTTTT. This sequence encodes CASSQTRSSNEKLFF.

V and J are TRBV2 and TRBJ2-1, with D perhaps assigned TRBD1 or TRBD2 (5 bases each). Germline values: CDR1 SNHLY, CDR2 FYNNEI. The CDR3 is 14 amino acids. V lost 3 bases to trimming and J lost 9 bases, with 15 bases between them. CDR3 nucleotide sequence: TGTGCCAGCAGTGATCGGGTGAGGGGTGGTGAGCAGTTCTTC. It specifies CASSDRVRGGEQFF.

This clone was observed once. The chain links TRBV4-2 to TRBJ1-4; 10 positions match TRBD1. The CDR3 contains 18 residues. The J segment lost 2 bases and the V segment lost 1 base, leaving 7 bases of the junction unmatched. CDR1 LGHNA and CDR2 YNFKEQ come from the germline V gene. As DNA, the CDR3 is TGTGCCAGCAGCCAAGGTACCGGGACAGGGGTTACTAATGAAAAACTGTTTTTT. Amino acid sequence: CASSQGTGTGVTNEKLFF.

This chain connects TRBV5-5 to TRBJ2-7, with 10 nucleotides matching TRBD2. Germline values: CDR1 SGHKS, CDR2 YYEKEE (reference sequence). The J segment lost 2 bases and the V segment lost 0 bases, leaving 5 bases of the junction unmatched. The CDR3 totals 16 residues. The CDR3 coding sequence is TGTGCCAGCAGCTTGGGAGAGGGACTAGCGACCTACGAGCAGTACTTC. Its protein is CASSLGEGLATYEQYF.

This clone was counted between two and nine times. The genes are TRBV10-1 and TRBJ2-3; weak D call: TRBD2 (6 bases). The CDR3 spans 15 residues. Germline V gene sequence: CDR1 WNHNN, CDR2 SYGVQD (reference sequence). V was cut by 1 base and J by 3 bases, with 11 bases left in between. The CDR3 nucleotides are TGCGCCAGCAGTGAGTTCGGGGGAGCGACAGATACGCAGTATTTT. Its translation: CASSEFGGATDTQYF.

This chain uses TRBV10-3 with TRBJ2-7, with unresolved D. Germline loops: CDR1 ENHRY, CDR2 SYGVKD. CDR3 length: 16 amino acids. V lost 2 bases to trimming and J lost 5 bases, with 19 bases between them. Here the CDR3 reads CAISENLGQVENEQYF. The CDR3 DNA is TGTGCCATCAGTGAGAATCTGGGTCAGGTCGAAAACGAGCAGTACTTC.

This chain joins TRBV9 and TRBJ2-7; possibly TRBD1 for D (5 bases). CDR3 size: 15 residues. Trimming pared 1 base from V and 5 bases from J, leaving 16 bases between. Germline V gives CDR1 SGDLS, CDR2 YYNGEE. The CDR3 DNA is TGTGCCAGCAGCGTATCACAGGCCCCCGTGGACGAGCAGTACTTC. Protein: CASSVSQAPVDEQYF.

By frequency in the sample, this clone is large (0.1 to 1%). Other DNA sequences in the sample encode the same CDR3. V is TRBV5-6 and J is TRBJ1-1; D not resolved. The CDR3 consists of 12 residues. Germline CDR1 reads SGHDT; CDR2 reads YYEEEE. V was pared by 4 bases and J by 5 bases, with 9 bases between. The CDR3 loop reads CASSLRGTEAFF. CDR3 nucleotides: TGTGCCAGCAGCCTTCGGGGTACTGAAGCTTTCTTT.

CDR3 coding DNA: TGTGCCAGCTTTGCGGCAGGGGTCGGCTTAGAAGCTTTCTTT. Translation gives CASFAAGVGLEAFF. This chain uses TRBV28 with TRBJ1-1; possible D gene TRBD1, 6 bases. CDR3 size: 14 residues. Per the germline V gene, CDR1 is MDHEN and CDR2 is SYDVKM. Trimming removed 8 bases from V and 8 bases from J, with 21 bases in between. Looking up the rest from reference TRBV28 and TRBJ1-1 gives the full variable domain: DVKVTQSSRYLVKRTGEKVFLECVQDMDHENMFWYRQDPGLGLRLIYFSYDVKMKEKGDIPEGYSVSREKKERFSLILESASTNQTSMYLCASFAAGVGLEAFFGQGTRLTVV.

The gene calls are TRBV7-3 and TRBJ2-1; 10 positions match TRBD2. This CDR3 has 15 amino acids. Per the germline V gene, CDR1 is SGHTA and CDR2 is FQGTGA. Trimming removed 5 bases from V and 1 base from J; junction bases left unmatched: 2. The chain's CDR3 is CASSPSGSSYNEQFF. The CDR3 DNA reads as TGTGCCAGCAGCCCTAGCGGGAGTTCCTACAATGAGCAGTTCTTC.

This clone was counted a single time. The chain carries TRBV7-9 and TRBJ2-7; TRBD1 agrees at 9 bases. Germline V gene lookup returns CDR1 SEHNR and CDR2 FQNEAQ (reference sequence). CDR3 length equals 14 residues. V dropped 4 bases and J dropped 5; count of bases not matched to a gene: 6. The CDR3 region is CASSYATGGDEQYF. In DNA form, the CDR3 reads TGTGCCAGCAGCTATGCGACAGGGGGAGACGAGCAGTACTTC.

This chain joins TRBV28 and TRBJ2-1; 9 nucleotides align to TRBD2. This CDR3 contains 17 residues. CDR1 MDHEN and CDR2 SYDVKM come from the germline V gene. Losses at the gene ends were 4 bases for V and 1 base for J; bases not matched to a gene: 8. CDR3 in amino acids: CASSSPLAGTSYNEQFF. The CDR3 nucleotides read TGTGCCAGCAGTTCCCCTCTAGCGGGAACATCCTACAATGAGCAGTTCTTC.

The chain combines TRBV9 with TRBJ2-1; D is unclear. This CDR3 has 10 amino acids. Trimming pared 3 bases from V and 11 bases from J, leaving 6 bases between. Per the germline V gene, CDR1 is SGDLS and CDR2 is YYNGEE. This CDR3 reads CASSGRQQFF. CDR3 sequence (DNA): TGTGCCAGCAGCGGTCGGCAGCAGTTCTTC.

The chain has TRBV27 and TRBJ1-1; maybe TRBD1 (6 bases). The CDR3 runs 17 residues. V was clipped by 0 bases and J by 4 bases, with 18 bases between them. The germline CDR1 and CDR2 sequences are MNHEY and SMNVEV (reference sequence). The CDR3 loop is CASSLSGEGDWSTEAFF. DNA for the CDR3: TGTGCCAGCAGTTTATCCGGGGAGGGGGACTGGAGCACTGAAGCTTTCTTT.

This clone was seen once. The chain has TRBV2 and TRBJ1-5; maybe TRBD1 (5 bases). Deletions cut 5 bases from V and 1 base from J, with 12 bases between. From germline, CDR1 is SNHLY and CDR2 FYNNEI. The CDR3 consists of 15 residues. CDR3 sequence reads: CASSSWGKSNQPQHF. The CDR3 DNA follows: TGTGCCAGCAGTAGCTGGGGGAAGAGCAATCAGCCCCAGCATTTT.

V usage is TRBV7-6 and J usage is TRBJ2-3, with 8 positions matching TRBD2. Germline V lookup: CDR1 SGHVS, CDR2 FNYEAQ. V gave up 5 bases and J gave up 5 bases; unmatched junction bases: 6. The CDR3 loop spans 14 amino acids. CDR3 nucleotide sequence: TGTGCCAGCAGCCCGGGAGGGCCCGAAGATACGCAGTATTTT. It yields the protein CASSPGGPEDTQYF.

The chain has TRBV4-1 and TRBJ2-2, with 10 bases aligning to TRBD2. The CDR3 has 16 amino acids. Germline V lookup: CDR1 MGHRA, CDR2 YSYEKL. V lost 4 bases and J lost 6; bases outside the gene matches: 8. CDR3 protein: CASSRREGLAPGELFF. The CDR3 coding sequence is TGCGCCAGCAGCCGTCGCGAGGGACTAGCGCCCGGGGAGCTGTTTTTT.

For this clone: Different DNA sequences within this sample yield the same CDR3. The CDR3 reads CASSLGQYGYTF. The CDR3 DNA reads as TGTGCCAGCAGCCTGGGACAGTATGGCTACACCTTC. The chain couples TRBV7-9 to TRBJ1-2, with 7 nucleotides matching TRBD1. Germline V CDR1 and CDR2: SEHNR, FQNEAQ (reference sequence). V gave up 5 bases and J gave up 5 bases; unmatched junction bases: 2. The CDR3 extends over 12 amino acids.

This sequence joins TRBV5-1 and TRBJ2-2; D is perhaps TRBD1 (6 bases). Looked up from germline, CDR1 is SGHRS and CDR2 is YFSETQ. This CDR3 spans 15 amino acids. Trimming took 7 bases from V and 3 from J, leaving 16 bases between them. The CDR3 here is CASGTPQGDTGELFF. In DNA, the CDR3 is TGCGCCAGCGGAACCCCACAGGGAGACACCGGGGAGCTGTTTTTT.

The V gene is TRBV30, the J gene TRBJ1-4; D is undetermined. The CDR3 runs to 14 residues. Germline V lookup: CDR1 GTSNPN, CDR2 SVGIG (reference sequence). V was shortened by 3 bases and J by 6 bases, with 14 bases between the two germline ends. The CDR3 reads CAWRPPRGDEKLFF. The CDR3 bases are TGTGCCTGGAGGCCCCCGCGGGGAGATGAAAAACTGTTTTTT. Based on the CDR3 plus reference TRBV30 and TRBJ1-4, the full variable domain is SQTIHQWPATLVQPVGSPLSLECTVEGTSNPNLYWYRQAAGRGLQLLFYSVGIGQISSEVPQNLSASRPQDRQFILSSKKLLLSDSGFYLCAWRPPRGDEKLFFGSGTQLSVL.

The gene calls are TRBV11-1 and TRBJ2-5, with D possibly TRBD1 on 6 matching bases. Germline lookup yields CDR1 SGHAT and CDR2 FQDESV (reference sequence). The CDR3 is 15 residues long. The V end was cut by 4 bases, the J end by 5 bases, with 17 bases between. The CDR3 reads CASSSSRGAMETQYF. In DNA form, the CDR3 reads TGTGCCAGCAGCTCCAGCAGGGGCGCCATGGAGACCCAGTACTTC.